This T cell receptor beta chain was obtained from a study of response to subunit inactivated influenza vaccine. General study findings and limits: The authors suggested that every seasonal influenza vaccination recruits few new T cells.

TCRdb independently ran MiXCR on the RT-PCR reads; one entry per CDR3 protein. Among 800,000 to 1,000,000 distinct CDR3 sequences listed, around 20% were seen once. Trimming removed 1 base from V and 2 bases from J, with 12 bases in between. The CDR3 is 15 residues long. The germline V gene has CDR1 MDHEN and CDR2 SYDVKM. As regards this clonotype: No antigen is known for it.

The sequence derives from a man aged 50 to 60 who received an inactivated influenza vaccine. Sequences were derived from PBMCs from blood, sampled around 5 days after vaccination. The chain recombines TRBV28 with TRBJ2-7; maybe TRBD1 (6 bases). As DNA, the CDR3 is TGTGCCAGCAGTTTATCTGAGACAGGAACCTACGAGCAGTACTTC. It translates to CASSLSETGTYEQYF.